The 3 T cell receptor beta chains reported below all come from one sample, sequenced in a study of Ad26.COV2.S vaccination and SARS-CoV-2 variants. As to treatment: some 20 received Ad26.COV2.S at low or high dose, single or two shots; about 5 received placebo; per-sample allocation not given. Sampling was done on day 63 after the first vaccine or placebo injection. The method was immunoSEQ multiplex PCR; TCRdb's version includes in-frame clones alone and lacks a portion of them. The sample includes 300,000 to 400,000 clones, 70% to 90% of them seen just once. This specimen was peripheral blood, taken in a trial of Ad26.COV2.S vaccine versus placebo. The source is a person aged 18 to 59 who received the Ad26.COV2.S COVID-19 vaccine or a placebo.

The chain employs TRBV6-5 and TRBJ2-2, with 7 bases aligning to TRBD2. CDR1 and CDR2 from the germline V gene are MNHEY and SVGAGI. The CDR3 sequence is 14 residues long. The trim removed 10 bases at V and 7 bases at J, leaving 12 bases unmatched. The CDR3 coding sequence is TGTGCCACCACACCGTACTTAGCGGGCGGGGAGCTGTTTTTT. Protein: CATTPYLAGGELFF.

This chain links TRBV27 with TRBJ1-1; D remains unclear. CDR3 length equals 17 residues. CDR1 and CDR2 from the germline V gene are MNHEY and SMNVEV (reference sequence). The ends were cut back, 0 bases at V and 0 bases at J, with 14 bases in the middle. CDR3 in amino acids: CASSLSGNVPLNTEAFF. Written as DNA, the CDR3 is TGTGCCAGCAGTTTATCTGGGAATGTCCCATTGAACACTGAAGCTTTCTTT.

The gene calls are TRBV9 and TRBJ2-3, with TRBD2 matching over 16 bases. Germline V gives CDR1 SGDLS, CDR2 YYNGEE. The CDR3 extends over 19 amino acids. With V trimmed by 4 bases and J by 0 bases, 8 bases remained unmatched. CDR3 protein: CASSLSGTSGRASTDTQYF. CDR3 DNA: TGTGCCAGCAGCCTATCCGGGACTAGCGGGAGGGCAAGCACAGATACGCAGTATTTT.